There are many counts of the clone carrying this T cell receptor beta chain. Its antigen remains unknown. Peripheral blood was collected from the related graft donor on the marrow donation day. Trimming stripped 2 bases from V and 2 bases from J, with 9 bases between. Germline V lookup: CDR1 MNHNY, CDR2 SVGAGI (reference sequence). This CDR3 spans 15 amino acids. The data stem from a study of T cells after posttransplantation cyclophosphamide. Points from the study as a whole: After PTCy, TRB diversity resembled that of CNI/methotrexate controls. Donor CD8+ memory clones often dominated recipient blood repertoires at later times. TRB overlap between skin or GI tissue T cells and blood was limited.

Assay used: immunoSEQ multiplex PCR; TCRdb lists only in-frame clones, some missing. This sample has about 22,000 clones, each found more than once. Sample: PBMCs. The receptor was isolated from a woman in her fifties or sixties in good health, CMV-negative, and a related stem cell transplant donor. The rearrangement links TRBV6-6 to TRBJ2-2; D might be TRBD1 (5 bases). The CDR3 spells CASSYRTINTGELFF. The CDR3 DNA sequence: TGTGCCAGCAGTTACAGGACAATCAACACCGGGGAGCTGTTTTTT.